This TCR beta chain was identified during a study of shared clonotypes between healthy human individuals. CDR3 size: 14 residues. The V and J ends lost 0 bases and 7 bases, in that order; junction bases with no gene match: 4. Germline CDR1 GTSNPN, CDR2 SVGIG (reference sequence). Only in-frame clones appear in the TCRdb table, and some are missing; sequencing was by immunoSEQ multiplex PCR. The data show roughly 1 million clones, about 74% seen once. The V and J genes are TRBV30 and TRBJ2-7; 12 bases map to TRBD2. The receptor was isolated from a man between 18 and 35 years old in good health. Sequencing used memory CD4+ T cells sorted from blood. As for subset: CD45RA-negative fraction. CDR3 residues: CAWSVTSGRFEQYF. As DNA, the CDR3 is TGTGCCTGGAGTGTGACTAGCGGGAGATTTGAGCAGTACTTC.